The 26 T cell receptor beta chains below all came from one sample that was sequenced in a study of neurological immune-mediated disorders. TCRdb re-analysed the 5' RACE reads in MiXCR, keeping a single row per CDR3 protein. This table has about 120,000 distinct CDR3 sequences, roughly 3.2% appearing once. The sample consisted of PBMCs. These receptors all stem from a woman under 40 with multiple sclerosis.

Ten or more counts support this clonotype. The CDR3 DNA reads as TGTGCCAGCAGCTATACCGATACCTACACCGAGCAGTACTTC. This translates into CASSYTDTYTEQYF. The V and J genes are TRBV5-5 and TRBJ2-7; D gene ambiguous. V lost 3 bases to trimming and J lost 6 bases, with 16 bases between them. This CDR3 has 14 residues. Germline CDR1 and CDR2: SGHKS and YYEKEE (reference sequence).

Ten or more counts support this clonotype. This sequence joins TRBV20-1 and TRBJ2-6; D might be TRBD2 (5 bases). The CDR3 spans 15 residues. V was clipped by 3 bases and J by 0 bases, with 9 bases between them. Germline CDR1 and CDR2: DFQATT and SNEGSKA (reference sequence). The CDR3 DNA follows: TGCAGTGCTAGGCCGGGGATCTCTGGGGCCAACGTCCTGACTTTC. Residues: CSARPGISGANVLTF.

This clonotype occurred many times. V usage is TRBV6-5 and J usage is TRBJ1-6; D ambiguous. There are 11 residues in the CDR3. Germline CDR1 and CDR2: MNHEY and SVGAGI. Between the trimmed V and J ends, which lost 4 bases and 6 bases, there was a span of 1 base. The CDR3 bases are TGTGCCAGCAGTTCTAATTCACCCCTCCACTTT. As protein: CASSSNSPLHF.

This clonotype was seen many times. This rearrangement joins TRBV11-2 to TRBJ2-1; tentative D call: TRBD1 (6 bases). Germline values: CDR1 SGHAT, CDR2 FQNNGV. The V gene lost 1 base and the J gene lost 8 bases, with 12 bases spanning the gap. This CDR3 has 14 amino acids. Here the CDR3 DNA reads TGTGCCAGCAGCTTAGGTCGGGCAGGGGATGAGCAGTTCTTC. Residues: CASSLGRAGDEQFF.

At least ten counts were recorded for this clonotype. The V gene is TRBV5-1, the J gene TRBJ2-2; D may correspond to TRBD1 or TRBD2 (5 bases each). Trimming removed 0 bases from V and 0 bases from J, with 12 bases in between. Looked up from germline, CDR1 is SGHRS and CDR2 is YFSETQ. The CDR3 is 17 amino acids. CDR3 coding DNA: TGCGCCAGCAGCTTGGAAGTGGGACGGACGAACACCGGGGAGCTGTTTTTT. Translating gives CASSLEVGRTNTGELFF.

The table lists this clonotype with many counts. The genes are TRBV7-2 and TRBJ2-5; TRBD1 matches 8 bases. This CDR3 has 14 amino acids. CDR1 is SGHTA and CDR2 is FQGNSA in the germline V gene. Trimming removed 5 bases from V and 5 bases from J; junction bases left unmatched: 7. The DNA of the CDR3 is TGTGCCAGCAGCCTAGGACAGGGCTTGGAGACCCAGTACTTC. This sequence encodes CASSLGQGLETQYF. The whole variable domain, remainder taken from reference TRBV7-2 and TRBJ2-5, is GAGVSQSPSNKVTEKGKDVELRCDPISGHTALYWYRQSLGQGLEFLIYFQGNSAPDKSGLPSDRFSAERTGGSVSTLTIQRTQQEDSAVYLCASSLGQGLETQYFGPGTRLLVL.

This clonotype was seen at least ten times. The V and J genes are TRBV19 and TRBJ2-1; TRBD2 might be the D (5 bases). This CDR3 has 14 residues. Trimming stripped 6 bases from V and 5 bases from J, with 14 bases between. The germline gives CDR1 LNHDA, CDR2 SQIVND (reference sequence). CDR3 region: CASREPAVDNEQFF. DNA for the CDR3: TGTGCCAGTAGGGAACCAGCGGTGGACAATGAGCAGTTCTTC.

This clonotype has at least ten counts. CDR3 in amino acids: CASSSGQGVGEAFF. CDR3 nucleotides: TGTGCCAGCAGTTCGGGACAGGGGGTTGGTGAAGCTTTCTTT. The chain uses TRBV6-6 and TRBJ1-1; 11 bases are a match to TRBD1. In germline, CDR1 is MNHNY, CDR2 SVGAGI (reference sequence). The CDR3 runs to 14 residues. V gave up 4 bases and J gave up 7 bases; unmatched junction bases: 5.

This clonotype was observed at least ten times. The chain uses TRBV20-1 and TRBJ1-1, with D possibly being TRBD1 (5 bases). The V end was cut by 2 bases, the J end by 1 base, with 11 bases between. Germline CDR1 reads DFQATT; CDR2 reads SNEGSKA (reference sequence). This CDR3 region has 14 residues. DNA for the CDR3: TGCAGTGCTAGACCTCCGGGGCAGAACACTGAAGCTTTCTTT. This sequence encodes CSARPPGQNTEAFF.

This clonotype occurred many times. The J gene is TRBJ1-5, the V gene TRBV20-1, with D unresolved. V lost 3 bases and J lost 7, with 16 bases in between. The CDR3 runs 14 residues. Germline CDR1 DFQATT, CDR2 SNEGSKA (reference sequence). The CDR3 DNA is TGCAGTGCTAGCCCCGCCCTGGGGAGGCAGCCCCAGCATTTT. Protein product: CSASPALGRQPQHF.

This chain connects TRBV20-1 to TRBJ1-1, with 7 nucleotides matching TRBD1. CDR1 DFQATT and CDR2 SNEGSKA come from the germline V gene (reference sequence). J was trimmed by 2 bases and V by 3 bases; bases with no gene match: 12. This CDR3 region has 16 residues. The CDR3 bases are TGCAGTGCTAGCCAATGGGGGGGGACAGCTAACACTGAAGCTTTCTTT. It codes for CSASQWGGTANTEAFF.

CDR3 coding DNA: TGTGCCAGCAGTTCCTTTGACAGGGGGACTTACTACGAGCAGTACTTC. Its protein product is CASSSFDRGTYYEQYF. V gene TRBV7-9 combines with J gene TRBJ2-7, with 9 bases identical to TRBD1. Germline CDR1 is SEHNR and CDR2 is FQNEAQ (reference sequence). The CDR3 sequence is 16 residues long. V was clipped by 6 bases and J by 3 bases; unmatched bases: 12.

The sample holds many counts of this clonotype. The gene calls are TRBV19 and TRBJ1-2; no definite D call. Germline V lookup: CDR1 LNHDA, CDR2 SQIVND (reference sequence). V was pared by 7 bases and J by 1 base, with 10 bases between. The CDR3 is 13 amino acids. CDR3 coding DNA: TGTGCCAGTACCGCGGTCATTAACTATGGCTACACCTTC. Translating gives CASTAVINYGYTF.

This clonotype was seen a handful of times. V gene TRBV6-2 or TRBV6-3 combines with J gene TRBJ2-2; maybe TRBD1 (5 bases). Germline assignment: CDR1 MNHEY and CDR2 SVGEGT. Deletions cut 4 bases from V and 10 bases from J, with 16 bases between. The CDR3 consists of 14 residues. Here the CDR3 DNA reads TGTGCCAGCAGTTTATCCCAGGGCTTTGAGGAGCTGTTTTTT. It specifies CASSLSQGFEELFF.

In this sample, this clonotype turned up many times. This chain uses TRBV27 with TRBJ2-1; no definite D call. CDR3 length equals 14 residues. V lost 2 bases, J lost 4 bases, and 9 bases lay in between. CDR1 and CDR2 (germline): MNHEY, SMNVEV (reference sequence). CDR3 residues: CASSLVGTYNEQFF. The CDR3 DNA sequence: TGTGCCAGCAGTTTAGTTGGTACTTACAATGAGCAGTTCTTC.

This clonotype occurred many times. CDR3 region: CASSPGLVGTDTQYF. The CDR3 DNA is TGCGCCAGCAGCCCGGGACTAGTAGGGACAGATACGCAGTATTTT. The chain has TRBV5-1 and TRBJ2-3; 8 bases are shared with TRBD2. Trimming cost V 4 bases and J 3 bases; bases outside gene matches: 7. CDR1 SGHRS and CDR2 YFSETQ come from the germline V gene. The CDR3 runs to 15 residues.

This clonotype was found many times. The CDR3 DNA sequence: TGCGCCAGCAGCTTTCAGGGATCCGAAGCTTTCTTT. The encoded protein is CASSFQGSEAFF. This chain connects TRBV5-1 to TRBJ1-1, with a weak D call TRBD1 (5 bases). The germline CDR1 and CDR2 sequences are SGHRS and YFSETQ. V was clipped by 2 bases and J by 8 bases, with 10 bases between them. The CDR3 spans 12 residues.

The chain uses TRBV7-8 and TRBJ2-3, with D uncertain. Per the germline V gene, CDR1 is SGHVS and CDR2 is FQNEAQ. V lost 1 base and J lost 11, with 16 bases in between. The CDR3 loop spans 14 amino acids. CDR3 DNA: TGTGCCAGCAGCTTAGGGCCTTCCGGAGTAAAGCAGTATTTT. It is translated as CASSLGPSGVKQYF.

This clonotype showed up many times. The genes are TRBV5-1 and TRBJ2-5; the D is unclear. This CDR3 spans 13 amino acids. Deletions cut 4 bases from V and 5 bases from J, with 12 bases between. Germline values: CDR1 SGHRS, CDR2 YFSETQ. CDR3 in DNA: TGCGCCAGCAGCCGGAGTCCGGAGGAGACCCAGTACTTC. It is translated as CASSRSPEETQYF.

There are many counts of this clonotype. The CDR3 is CAISPLGTGGSEQFF. In DNA form, the CDR3 reads TGTGCCATCAGTCCGTTGGGGACAGGGGGGAGTGAGCAGTTCTTC. This rearrangement joins TRBV10-3 to TRBJ2-1, with 11 bases that match TRBD1. V lost 5 bases and J lost 9; bases outside the gene matches: 9. The CDR3 is 15 amino acids. The germline gives CDR1 ENHRY, CDR2 SYGVKD.

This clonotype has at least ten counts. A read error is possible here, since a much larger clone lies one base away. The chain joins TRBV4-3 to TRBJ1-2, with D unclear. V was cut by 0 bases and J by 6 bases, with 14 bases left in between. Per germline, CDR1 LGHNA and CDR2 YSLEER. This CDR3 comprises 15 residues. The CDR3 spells CASSQDDKPGHGYTF. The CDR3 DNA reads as TGCGCCAGCAGCCAAGATGACAAGCCCGGGCATGGCTACACCTTC.

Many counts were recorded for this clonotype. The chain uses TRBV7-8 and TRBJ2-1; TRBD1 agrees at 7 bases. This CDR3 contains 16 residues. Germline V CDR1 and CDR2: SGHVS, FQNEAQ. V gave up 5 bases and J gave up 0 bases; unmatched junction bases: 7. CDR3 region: CASSPDRVSSYNEQFF. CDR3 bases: TGTGCCAGCAGCCCAGACAGGGTTAGCTCCTACAATGAGCAGTTCTTC.

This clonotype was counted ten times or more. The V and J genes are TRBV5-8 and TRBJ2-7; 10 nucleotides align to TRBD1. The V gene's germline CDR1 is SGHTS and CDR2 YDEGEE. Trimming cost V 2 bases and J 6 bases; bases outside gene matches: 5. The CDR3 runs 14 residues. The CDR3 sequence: CASSFGQGVGEQYF. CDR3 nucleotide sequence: TGTGCCAGCAGCTTTGGACAGGGGGTCGGCGAGCAGTACTTC.

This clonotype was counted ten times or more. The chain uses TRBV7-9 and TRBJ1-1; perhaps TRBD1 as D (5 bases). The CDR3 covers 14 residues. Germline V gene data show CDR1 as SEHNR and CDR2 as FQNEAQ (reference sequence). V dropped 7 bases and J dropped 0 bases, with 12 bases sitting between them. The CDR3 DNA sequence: TGTGCCAGCAATGGGGCCAGCTTGAACACTGAAGCTTTCTTT. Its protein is CASNGASLNTEAFF.

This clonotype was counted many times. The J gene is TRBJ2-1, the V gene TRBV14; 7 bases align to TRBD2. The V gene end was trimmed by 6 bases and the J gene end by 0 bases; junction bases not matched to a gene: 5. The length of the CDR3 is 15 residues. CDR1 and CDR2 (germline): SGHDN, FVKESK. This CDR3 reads CASSLLAASYNEQFF. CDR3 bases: TGTGCCAGCAGTCTGCTAGCGGCCTCCTACAATGAGCAGTTCTTC.

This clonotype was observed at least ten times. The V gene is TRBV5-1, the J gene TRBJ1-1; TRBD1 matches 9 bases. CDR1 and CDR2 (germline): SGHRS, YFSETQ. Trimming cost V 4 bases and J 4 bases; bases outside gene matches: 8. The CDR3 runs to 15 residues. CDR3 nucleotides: TGCGCCAGCAGCGTACAGGGGGCGCAGGGCACTGAAGCTTTCTTT. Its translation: CASSVQGAQGTEAFF.